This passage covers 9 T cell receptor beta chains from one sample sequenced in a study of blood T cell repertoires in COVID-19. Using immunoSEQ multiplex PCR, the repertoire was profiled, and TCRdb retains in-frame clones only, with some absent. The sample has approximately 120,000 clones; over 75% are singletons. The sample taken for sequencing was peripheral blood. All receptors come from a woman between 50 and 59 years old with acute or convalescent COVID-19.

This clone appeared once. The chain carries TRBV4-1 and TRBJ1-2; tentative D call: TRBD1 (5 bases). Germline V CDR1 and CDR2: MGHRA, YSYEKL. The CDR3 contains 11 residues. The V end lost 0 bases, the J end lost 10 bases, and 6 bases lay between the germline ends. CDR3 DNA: TGCGCCAGCAGCCAAGAGGACAACTACACCTTC. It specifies CASSQEDNYTF.

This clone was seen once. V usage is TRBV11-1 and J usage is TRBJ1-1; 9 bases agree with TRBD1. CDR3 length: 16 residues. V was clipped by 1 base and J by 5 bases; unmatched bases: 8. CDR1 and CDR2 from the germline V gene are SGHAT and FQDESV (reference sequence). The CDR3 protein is CASSLGRGQGKTEAFF. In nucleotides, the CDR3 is TGTGCCAGCAGCTTAGGTCGGGGACAGGGAAAGACTGAAGCTTTCTTT.

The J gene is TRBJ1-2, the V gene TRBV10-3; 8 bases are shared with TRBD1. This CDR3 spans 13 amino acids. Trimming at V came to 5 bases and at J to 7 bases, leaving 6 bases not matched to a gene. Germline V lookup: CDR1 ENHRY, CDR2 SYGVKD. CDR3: CAISPGGVGGYTF. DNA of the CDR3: TGTGCCATCAGTCCAGGGGGCGTGGGTGGCTACACCTTC.

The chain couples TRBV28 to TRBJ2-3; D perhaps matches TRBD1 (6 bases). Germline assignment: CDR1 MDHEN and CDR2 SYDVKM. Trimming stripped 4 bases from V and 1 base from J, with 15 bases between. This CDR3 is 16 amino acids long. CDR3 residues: CASSSPGARGTDTQYF. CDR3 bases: TGTGCCAGCAGTTCTCCAGGGGCGCGAGGCACAGATACGCAGTATTTT.

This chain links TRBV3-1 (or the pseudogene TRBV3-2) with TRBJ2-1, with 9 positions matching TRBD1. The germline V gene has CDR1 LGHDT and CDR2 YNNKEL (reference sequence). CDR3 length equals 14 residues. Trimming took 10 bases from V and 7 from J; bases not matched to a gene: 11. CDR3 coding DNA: TGTGCCACCCAGCCGGGGACAGGGAGGAATGAGCAGTTCTTC. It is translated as CATQPGTGRNEQFF.

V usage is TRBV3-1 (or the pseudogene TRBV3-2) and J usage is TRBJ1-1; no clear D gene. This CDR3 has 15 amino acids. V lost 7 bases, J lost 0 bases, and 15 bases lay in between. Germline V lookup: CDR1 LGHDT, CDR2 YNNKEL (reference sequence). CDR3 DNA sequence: TGTGCCAGCACCACCTCACTGAGATTGAACACTGAAGCTTTCTTT. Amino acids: CASTTSLRLNTEAFF.

CDR3 nucleotide sequence: TGCGCCAGCAGCTTAGGGTTTAGAGCGGACGAGCAGTACTTC. Amino acids: CASSLGFRADEQYF. The chain combines TRBV5-1 with TRBJ2-7, with a weak D call TRBD2 (5 bases). The CDR3 spans 14 residues. The V end was cut by 2 bases, the J end by 5 bases, with 14 bases between. CDR1 is SGHRS, CDR2 YFSETQ, per germline.

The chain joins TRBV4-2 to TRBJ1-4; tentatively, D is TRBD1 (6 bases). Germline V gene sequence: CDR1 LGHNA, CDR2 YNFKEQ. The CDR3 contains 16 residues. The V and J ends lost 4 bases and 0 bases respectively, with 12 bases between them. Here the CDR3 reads CASSLTGLATNEKLFF. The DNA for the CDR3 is TGTGCCAGCAGCCTTACAGGGTTGGCAACTAATGAAAAACTGTTTTTT.

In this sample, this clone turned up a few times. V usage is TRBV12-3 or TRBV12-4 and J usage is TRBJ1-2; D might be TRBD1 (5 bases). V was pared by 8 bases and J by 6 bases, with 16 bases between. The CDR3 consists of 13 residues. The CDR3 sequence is CASRAAGQNGYTF. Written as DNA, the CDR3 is TGTGCCAGCCGTGCGGCAGGACAAAATGGCTACACCTTC.